This T cell receptor (beta chain) appears in the sequencing data of a study of T cells after yellow fever vaccination. Whole-study context: Fractions containing few cells were prepared with SMART-Seq v4 Ultra Low Input.

The germline gives CDR1 MDHEN, CDR2 SYDVKM. Trimming took 8 bases from V and 4 from J, leaving 18 bases between them. CDR3 length equals 14 residues. General study findings and limits: Abundant contaminating clonotypes from the bulk population could appear in FACS-sorted repertoires. Secondary responses were weaker yet peaked faster, day 5 versus 15.

The authors made TCR cDNA by 5'RACE template switching, adding a universal primer site and UMIs. Using its own MiXCR run on the 5' RACE reads, TCRdb lists one record per CDR3 protein. The data show under 400,000 distinct CDR3 sequences, around 10% seen once. This clonotype was detected only a few times. Antigen specificity is unknown. Source: PBMCs, taken on the day of the first yellow fever vaccination. The genes are TRBV28 and TRBJ2-7; D gene unclear. The TCR originated in a man aged 18 to 35 who received the YFV17D yellow fever vaccine. CDR3 sequence (DNA): TGTGCCAGCGGGCCTGAAGGGCCAGTTTACGAGCAGTACGTC. It specifies CASGPEGPVYEQYV.